The clone carrying this TCR beta chain was counted many times. Its cognate antigen is unknown. Documented time point: newly diagnosed GD, antithyroid drugs for less than 3 months. There was RNA extracted from PBMCs, and the TCR library was made from it. Arm-PCR of CDR3 regions with iRepertoire HTBI primers generated TCR beta libraries. TCRdb reanalysed the multiplex PCR reads using MiXCR and keeps one entry per CDR3 protein. The data hold approximately 540,000 distinct CDR3 sequences, with around 13% observed a single time. The CDR3 totals 14 residues. From germline, CDR1 is SGHAT and CDR2 FQNNGV. J lost 8 bases, V lost 2 bases, and 5 bases had no gene match. This record belongs to a study of regulatory T cells in long-lasting Graves disease. The study's findings and limits: The small sample size may have reduced accuracy.

The data also belong to a second study, concerning T cells in Graves' hyperthyroidism and ophthalmopathy. Per that study: Absent ophthalmopathy progression within 18 months defined stable Graves' hyperthyroidism. Orbital computed tomography, thyroid ultrasound, serum thyroxine and TRAb, and clinical symptoms together informed the diagnoses.

This receptor was taken from a woman aged 30 to 39 with Graves disease. The rearrangement uses TRBV11-2 and TRBJ1-4, with 7 bases aligning to TRBD1. The sample was peripheral blood mononuclear cells (PBMCs), taken at new diagnosis, from a patient treated with antithyroid drugs. In nucleotides, the CDR3 is TGTGCCAGCAGCTTACAGGGGGGCTACGAAAAACTGTTTTTT. Amino acids: CASSLQGGYEKLFF. Variable domain in full (rest from reference TRBV11-2 and TRBJ1-4): EAGVAQSPRYKIIEKRQSVAFWCNPISGHATLYWYQQILGQGPKLLIQFQNNGVVDDSQLPKDRFSAERLKGVDSTLKIQPAKLEDSAVYLCASSLQGGYEKLFFGSGTQLSVL.